The sequence of this T cell receptor (beta chain) was determined in a study of spatial heterogeneity in lung cancer. By proportion, this clonotype is medium-sized. Time point denoted: sample taken at primary tumor resection. Untreated early-stage non-small cell lung cancer patients, approximately 79 in total, were the donors. The sequenced material consisted of unsorted whole RNA from tumor, nontumor lung or frozen PBMC. TCRdb re-called the 5' RACE reads through MiXCR, storing one row per CDR3 protein. In the table there are a few thousand distinct CDR3 sequences, less than 3.5% of which are singletons. This material consisted of normal lung tissue next to the tumor, taken at surgery. This receptor was identified in a male donor with early-stage non-small cell lung cancer.

CDR3 region: CASTGQGGSGANVLTF. DNA of the CDR3: TGTGCCAGCACCGGACAGGGGGGCTCTGGGGCCAACGTCCTGACTTTC. This chain joins TRBV5-6 and TRBJ2-6, with TRBD1 matching 10 bases. The ends lost 6 bases at V and 0 bases at J; junction bases unmatched: 3. The germline V gene encodes CDR1 SGHDT and CDR2 YYEEEE. CDR3 length: 16 amino acids.